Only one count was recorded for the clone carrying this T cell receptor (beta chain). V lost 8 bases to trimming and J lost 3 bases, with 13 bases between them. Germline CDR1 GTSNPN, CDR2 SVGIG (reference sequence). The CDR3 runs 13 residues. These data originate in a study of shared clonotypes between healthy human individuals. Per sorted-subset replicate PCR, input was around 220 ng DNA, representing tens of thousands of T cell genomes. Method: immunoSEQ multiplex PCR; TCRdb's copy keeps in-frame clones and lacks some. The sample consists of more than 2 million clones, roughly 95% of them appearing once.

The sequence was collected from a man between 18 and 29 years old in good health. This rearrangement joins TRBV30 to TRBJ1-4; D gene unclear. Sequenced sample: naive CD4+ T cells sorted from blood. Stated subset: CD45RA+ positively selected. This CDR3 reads CAGLAGPNEKLFF. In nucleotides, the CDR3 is TGTGCCGGGTTGGCGGGCCCTAATGAAAAACTGTTTTTT.